These 5 T cell receptor beta chains came from one sample sequenced in a study of neurological immune-mediated disorders. One entry per CDR3 protein results from TCRdb running MiXCR on the 5' RACE reads. The sample includes 70,000 to 90,000 distinct CDR3 sequences, 4.5% to 6.5% of them seen just once. Sample: PBMCs. These receptors originate from a woman in her twenties or thirties with multiple sclerosis.

The genes are TRBV12-5 and TRBJ1-2; D call uncertain. The germline gives CDR1 LGHNT, CDR2 FRNRAP. This CDR3 spans 18 amino acids. Between the trimmed V and J ends, which lost 0 bases and 1 base, there was a span of 18 bases. CDR3 sequence (DNA): TGTGCTAGTGGTTTGGTAGCGGGCCAGCTATTAAGTAACTATGGCTACACCTTC. It is translated as CASGLVAGQLLSNYGYTF.

This clonotype was observed at least ten times. V gene TRBV20-1 combines with J gene TRBJ2-5; TRBD1 agrees at 12 bases. V was clipped by 6 bases and J by 3 bases; unmatched bases: 5. Germline CDR1 and CDR2: DFQATT and SNEGSKA (reference sequence). The CDR3 contains 14 residues. This CDR3 is CSAPGQGAKETQYF. DNA of the CDR3: TGCAGTGCCCCGGGACAGGGGGCAAAAGAGACCCAGTACTTC.

This clonotype has more than one count but fewer than ten. This chain connects TRBV20-1 to TRBJ2-3, with D perhaps being TRBD1 or TRBD2 (5 bases each). Germline CDR1 DFQATT, CDR2 SNEGSKA (reference sequence). V lost 3 bases and J 0 bases, leaving 22 bases between the germline ends. The CDR3 extends over 18 amino acids. The CDR3 sequence: CSARGVHDRIPSTDTQYF. DNA of the CDR3: TGCAGTGCTAGGGGGGTACACGACAGAATTCCTAGCACAGATACGCAGTATTTT.

J is TRBJ1-5 and V is TRBV28, with 11 bases aligning to TRBD1. The CDR3 loop spans 15 amino acids. Losses at the gene ends were 4 bases for V and 5 bases for J; bases not matched to a gene: 4. Germline loops: CDR1 MDHEN, CDR2 SYDVKM. The CDR3: CASSSGQGADQPQHF. In DNA form, the CDR3 reads TGTGCCAGCAGTTCCGGACAGGGGGCCGATCAGCCCCAGCATTTT. Variable domain in full (rest from reference TRBV28 and TRBJ1-5): DVKVTQSSRYLVKRTGEKVFLECVQDMDHENMFWYRQDPGLGLRLIYFSYDVKMKEKGDIPEGYSVSREKKERFSLILESASTNQTSMYLCASSSGQGADQPQHFGDGTRLSIL.

This chain joins TRBV3-1 and TRBJ2-1; D perhaps matches TRBD2 (5 bases). The V gene's germline CDR1 is LGHDT and CDR2 YNNKEL (reference sequence). V dropped 4 bases and J dropped 8 bases, with 9 bases sitting between them. There are 12 residues in the CDR3. CDR3 sequence (DNA): TGTGCCAGCAGCCTCCTGCGGGATGAGCAGTTCTTC. Protein sequence: CASSLLRDEQFF.